The rows below give T cell receptor beta chains drawn from one sample of a study of shared clonotypes between healthy human individuals. Sequenced by immunoSEQ multiplex PCR; TCRdb stores in-frame clones only, minus some. The data contain about 610,000 clones, less than 98% of them singletons. Sequenced sample: naive CD4+ T cells sorted from blood. The receptors shown here come from a woman aged 25 to 39 in good health. Both conserved end residues are part of each CDR3. A D gene is named only where the DNA matches it firmly. Only some rows state a clone size, as once, few, many or a class for expanded clones.

>NA|TRBD2|TRBV27|TRBJ2-7
CASGVAGGKWNEQYF
TGTGCCAGCGGGGTAGCGGGAGGTAAATGGAACGAGCAGTACTTC
>NA|NA|TRBV6-5|TRBJ1-5
CASSYVNGQPQHF
TGTGCCAGCAGTTACGTAAATGGACAGCCCCAGCATTTT
>NA|TRBD2|TRBV5-4|TRBJ2-7
CASSFLSGIEYF
TGTGCCAGCAGTTTTTTAAGCGGGATCGAGTACTTC
>NA|NA|TRBV9|TRBJ2-1
CASSVEGVPSYNEQFF
TGTGCCAGCAGCGTAGAAGGGGTCCCCTCCTACAATGAGCAGTTCTTC
>NA|TRBD1|TRBV5-1|TRBJ1-4
CASSIGQGSEKLFF
TGCGCCAGCAGCATCGGACAGGGCTCTGAAAAACTGTTTTTT
>NA|NA|TRBV5-1|TRBJ1-4
CASSLTVNEKLFF
TGCGCCAGCAGCTTGACGGTTAATGAAAAACTGTTTTTT
>NA|NA|TRBV28|TRBJ1-5
CASSFGAGLGVQPQHF
TGTGCCAGCAGTTTCGGGGCAGGGTTGGGTGTTCAGCCCCAGCATTTT
>NA|TRBD1|TRBV28|TRBJ2-7
CASSRQGGYEQYF
TGTGCCAGCAGTCGACAGGGTGGTTACGAGCAGTACTTC
>NA|NA|TRBV28|TRBJ1-1
CASSLAGDTEAFF
TGTGCCAGCAGTTTGGCAGGAGACACTGAAGCTTTCTTT
>NA|NA|TRBV5-1|TRBJ2-6
CASSLTVSGANVLTF
TGCGCCAGCAGCCTAACCGTCTCTGGGGCCAACGTCCTGACTTTC
>NA|TRBD1|TRBV5-4|TRBJ2-7
CASSKPGQGTYEQYF
TGTGCCAGCAGCAAACCGGGACAGGGTACCTACGAGCAGTACTTC
>NA|NA|TRBV11-2|TRBJ2-5
CASSLGGQILMYF
TGTGCCAGCAGCTTAGGCGGACAGATTCTCATGTACTTC
>NA|NA|TRBV28|TRBJ2-5
CASSLGRLETQYF
TGTGCCAGCAGTTTAGGCAGGTTAGAGACCCAGTACTTC
>NA|TRBD2|TRBV5-1|TRBJ2-1
CASSLGGGSFYEQFF
TGCGCCAGCAGCTTAGGCGGCGGGAGTTTCTATGAGCAGTTCTTC
>NA|NA|TRBV5-8|TRBJ1-2
CASSRDWTGGYTF
TGTGCCAGCAGCCGTGACTGGACGGGGGGCTACACCTTC
>NA|TRBD2|TRBV10-3|TRBJ2-7
CAISESRLAGDPYEQYF
TGTGCCATCAGTGAGTCGAGACTAGCGGGCGACCCCTACGAGCAGTACTTC
>NA|TRBD2|TRBV5-1|TRBJ2-1
CASSLALSGRNEQFF
TGCGCCAGCAGCTTGGCTCTTAGCGGGAGGAATGAGCAGTTCTTC
>NA|TRBD1|TRBV5-4|TRBJ2-3
CASSAGTGPDTQYF
TGTGCCAGCAGCGCGGGGACAGGACCAGATACGCAGTATTTT
>NA|NA|TRBV29-1|TRBJ2-2
CSVEDIAGRRNTGELFF
TGCAGCGTTGAAGATATCGCGGGCAGGAGGAACACCGGGGAGCTGTTTTTT
>NA|TRBD2|TRBV5-4|TRBJ2-7
CASSFSSGAYEQYF
TGTGCCAGCAGCTTCTCCAGCGGGGCTTACGAGCAGTACTTC
>NA|NA|TRBV2|TRBJ2-3
CASSEVSSTDTQYF
TGTGCCAGCAGTGAGGTCAGCAGCACAGATACGCAGTATTTT
>NA|TRBD2|TRBV10-1|TRBJ2-5
CASSGGRGRRETQYF
TGCGCCAGCAGTGGGGGTCGCGGGAGAAGGGAGACCCAGTACTTC
>NA|TRBD1|TRBV5-1|TRBJ2-7
CASSAKRDSDEQYF
TGCGCCAGCAGCGCAAAGAGGGACAGCGACGAGCAGTACTTC
>once|TRBD1|TRBV7-2|TRBJ1-2
CASSSQQGAYGYTF
TGTGCCAGCAGCTCCCAGCAGGGGGCCTATGGCTACACCTTC
>NA|NA|TRBV5-1|TRBJ2-6
CASSRPEGAGANVLTF
TGCGCCAGCAGCCGCCCCGAGGGGGCTGGGGCCAACGTCCTGACTTTC
>NA|TRBD2|TRBV29-1|TRBJ2-2
CSVDGSSGRASPGELFF
TGCAGCGTTGATGGGTCTAGCGGGAGGGCGTCACCCGGGGAGCTGTTTTTT
>NA|NA|TRBV2|TRBJ2-7
CASSAVYEQYF
TGTGCCAGCAGTGCAGTTTACGAGCAGTACTTC
>NA|NA|TRBV7-2|TRBJ2-2
CASSSQPGRVGGELFF
TGTGCCAGCAGCTCACAGCCCGGCAGGGTTGGCGGGGAGCTGTTTTTT
>NA|NA|TRBV6-5|TRBJ1-1
CASRGPRKVNTEAFF
TGTGCCAGCAGGGGACCTCGGAAGGTGAACACTGAAGCTTTCTTT
>NA|TRBD1|TRBV6-5|TRBJ1-2
CASSQYRGGYTF
TGTGCCAGCAGTCAGTACAGGGGCGGCTACACCTTC
>NA|NA|TRBV5-1|TRBJ2-2
CASSPVGVGELFF
TGCGCCAGCAGCCCGGTTGGGGTCGGGGAGCTGTTTTTT
>NA|TRBD2|TRBV7-3|TRBJ2-3
CASSLYSGRVGGTDTQYF
TGTGCCAGCAGCTTATATAGCGGGAGGGTAGGGGGCACAGATACGCAGTATTTT
>NA|NA|TRBV18|TRBJ2-4
CASSQQGAKNIQYF
TGTGCCAGCTCACAACAGGGTGCCAAAAACATTCAGTACTTC
>NA|NA|TRBV9|TRBJ1-5
CASSVEGSLNQPQHF
TGTGCCAGCAGCGTAGAAGGGTCCCTCAATCAGCCCCAGCATTTT
>NA|NA|TRBV6-1|TRBJ1-2
CASSEGFNYGYTF
TGTGCCAGCAGTGAGGGGTTTAACTATGGCTACACCTTC
>NA|TRBD1|TRBV27|TRBJ1-1
CASSRAGTGGAEAFF
TGTGCCAGCAGTCGCGCCGGGACAGGGGGCGCTGAAGCTTTCTTT
>NA|NA|TRBV6-1|TRBJ2-3
CASSEMGLSTDTQYF
TGTGCCAGCAGTGAAATGGGACTCAGCACAGATACGCAGTATTTT
>NA|TRBD1|TRBV19|TRBJ2-6
CASSPGQGNVFGGANVLTF
TGTGCCAGTAGTCCAGGACAGGGGAACGTGTTTGGGGGGGCCAACGTCCTGACTTTC
>NA|TRBD2|TRBV6-5|TRBJ2-7
CASSPWVAGGYEQYF
TGTGCCAGCAGCCCCTGGGTAGCGGGGGGTTACGAGCAGTACTTC